The 11 T cell receptor beta chains below were found in one sample sequenced in a study of metastatic and nonmetastatic thyroid tumors. TCRdb re-called the PCR reads via MiXCR. Of 22,000 or so clones in the sample, 11% were seen once. None of the patients had undergone any treatment ahead of thyroid surgery. The specimen sequenced was blood. These receptors were taken from a female donor with papillary thyroid cancer or a benign thyroid nodule (not recorded which). Some clones in this sample may be carry-over from other donors' samples.

This clone has ten or more counts. The rearrangement links TRBV2 to TRBJ1-3; no clear D. With 3 bases removed from V and 2 bases from J, the gap between germline ends came to 5 bases. CDR1 SNHLY and CDR2 FYNNEI come from the germline V gene. This CDR3 is built from 13 residues. The CDR3 reads CASSEYTGNTIYF. In nucleotides, the CDR3 is TGTGCCAGCAGTGAGTACACTGGAAACACCATATATTTT. The entire variable domain, with the rest obtained from reference TRBV2 and TRBJ1-3, is as follows: EPEVTQTPSHQVTQMGQEVILRCVPISNHLYFYWYRQILGQKVEFLVSFYNNEISEKSEIFDDQFSVERPDGSNFTLKIRSTKLEDSAMYFCASSEYTGNTIYFGEGSWLTVV.

This clone was counted a single time. A read error may explain this, as a much larger clone is one base away. Other DNA variants within this sample encode the same CDR3. V gene TRBV9 combines with J gene TRBJ2-7; possibly TRBD2 for D (5 bases). The CDR3 is 13 amino acids. Germline V gene lookup returns CDR1 SGDLS and CDR2 YYNGEE. V shed 4 bases and J shed 3 bases, with 11 bases lying between them. This CDR3 is CASSLAVGYEQYF. The CDR3 DNA sequence: TGTGCCAGCAGCCTAGCCGTCGGCTACGAGCAGTACTTC.

In its sample, this clone was seen many times. The chain combines TRBV27 with TRBJ2-5; TRBD1 is a possible D gene (6 bases). Germline CDR1 and CDR2: MNHEY and SMNVEV (reference sequence). The CDR3 extends over 14 amino acids. Trimming cost V 5 bases and J 0 bases, with 10 bases left between them. Written as DNA, the CDR3 is TGTGCCAGCAGTCAGGACAGAAACCAAGAGACCCAGTACTTC. Translated, it gives CASSQDRNQETQYF.

A word on this clone: It may be a read error: a sequence one base away is much more abundant. It is unclear where the CDR3 begins or ends on the DNA, so no DNA is shown, and the CDR3 is as TCRdb lists it. Within the sample, other DNA sequences also encode this same CDR3. J is TRBJ2-3 and V is TRBV20-1; the tabulated D call, TRBD1, remains unverified against the DNA. CDR1 DFQATT and CDR2 SNEGSKA come from the germline V gene (reference sequence). The CDR3 numbers 17 amino acids, ends counted. CDR3: CSAAGVAQGARTDTQYF.

This rearrangement joins TRBV7-9 to TRBJ2-4; D not certain. The V end was cut by 5 bases, the J end by 3 bases, with 8 bases between. Germline V CDR1 and CDR2: SEHNR, FQNEAQ (reference sequence). This CDR3 spans 13 amino acids. The CDR3 protein is CASSIVGKNIQYF. The CDR3 nucleotides are TGTGCCAGCAGCATAGTTGGCAAAAACATTCAGTACTTC.

There are many counts of this clone. This chain uses TRBV20-1 with TRBJ1-4; the match to TRBD1 covers 9 bases. The CDR3 totals 16 residues. The junction had 7 bases not matched to a gene; V was cut back by 5 bases and J by 0 bases. Germline-derived CDR1 and CDR2 are DFQATT and SNEGSKA (reference sequence). In nucleotides, the CDR3 is TGCAGTGCTCCGGTCGGACAGGGGCCAACTAATGAAAAACTGTTTTTT. Encoded protein: CSAPVGQGPTNEKLFF.

Worth noting for this clone: A much larger clone is a single base away; this may be a read error. The chain carries TRBV30 and TRBJ2-1; 11 nucleotides align to TRBD2. Germline values: CDR1 GTSNPN, CDR2 SVGIG (reference sequence). CDR3 length: 18 residues. Trimming took 2 bases from V and 7 from J; bases not matched to a gene: 16. CDR3 sequence (DNA): TGTGCCTGGAGTTTCGTTTCCCCACTAGCGGGAGCCGCTAATGAGCAGTTCTTC. Its translation is CAWSFVSPLAGAANEQFF.

This chain links TRBV5-1 with TRBJ1-1, with a tentative D call TRBD1 (5 bases). Trimming took off 3 bases at V and 4 bases at J, with 10 bases between the two ends. There are 13 residues in the CDR3. Per germline, CDR1 SGHRS and CDR2 YFSETQ. CDR3 nucleotides: TGCGCCAGCAGCTGGGGGACCGGCACTGAAGCTTTCTTT. Translating it yields CASSWGTGTEAFF. Complete variable domain (other parts from reference TRBV5-1 and TRBJ1-1): KAGVTQTPRYLIKTRGQQVTLSCSPISGHRSVSWYQQTPGQGLQFLFEYFSETQRNKGNFPGRFSGRQFSNSRSEMNVSTLELGDSALYLCASSWGTGTEAFFGQGTRLTVV.

This clone showed up many times. The gene calls are TRBV10-1 and TRBJ2-2, with 10 bases lining up with TRBD2. In germline, CDR1 is WNHNN, CDR2 SYGVQD (reference sequence). Trimming cost V 0 bases and J 8 bases; bases outside gene matches: 6. The CDR3 spans 16 residues. CDR3 sequence: CASSESQREGPGELFF. The CDR3 DNA follows: TGCGCCAGCAGTGAGTCCCAGCGGGAGGGCCCGGGGGAGCTGTTTTTT.

This clone was seen repeatedly, ten times or more. The gene calls are TRBV24-1 and TRBJ1-2; D uncertain. V was clipped by 4 bases and J by 4 bases, with 12 bases between them. Germline-derived CDR1 and CDR2 are KGHDR and SFDVKD. CDR3 length: 14 residues. CDR3 sequence: CATSDLGLSYGYTF. In DNA form, the CDR3 reads TGTGCCACCAGTGACCTTGGACTGAGCTATGGCTACACCTTC.

This clone rates as medium-sized. This chain uses TRBV28 with TRBJ1-2; D is unclear. CDR3 size: 14 residues. Germline values: CDR1 MDHEN, CDR2 SYDVKM. With 3 bases removed from V and 4 bases from J, the gap between germline ends came to 12 bases. Here the CDR3 reads CASSFSSSTYGYTF. DNA for the CDR3: TGTGCCAGCAGTTTCAGCTCGTCTACCTATGGCTACACCTTC.